A selection of T cell receptor beta chains follows, all from one sample in a study of neurological immune-mediated disorders. MiXCR, applied by TCRdb to the 5' RACE reads, yields one record per CDR3 protein. This table has some 25,000 distinct CDR3 sequences, 6.5% to 8.5% appearing once. The material sequenced was PBMCs. The receptors originated from a woman between 40 and 50 years old in good health. Each CDR3 is given with its conserved first and last residue. The order of the fields is J gene, clone size, V gene, D gene, CDR3 DNA, CDR3 protein. A D gene is named only where the DNA matches it firmly. Some rows mark clone size as missing; the rest say once, few, many or name a class of expanded clone.

>TRBJ2-7|many|TRBV20-1|NA
TGCAGTGCTCACTCGGACTGGAGCTCCTACGAGCAGTACTTC
CSAHSDWSSYEQYF
>TRBJ2-7|many|TRBV6-1|NA
TGTGCCAGCAGTGGGGGTACCTACGAGCAGTACTTC
CASSGGTYEQYF
>TRBJ2-7|many|TRBV20-1|TRBD1
TGCAGTGCTGGGACAGGGAGCGAGCAGTACTTC
CSAGTGSEQYF
>TRBJ2-1|many|TRBV12-3/TRBV12-4|TRBD1
TGTGCCAGCAGTTTAGAAGAACACAGGGGTCTGCCTGTCAATGAGCAGTTCTTC
CASSLEEHRGLPVNEQFF
>TRBJ2-1|medium-sized|TRBV12-3/TRBV12-4|NA
TGTGCCAGCGAATATTTGGGATTTGGGGCGAATGAGCAGTTCTTC
CASEYLGFGANEQFF
>TRBJ1-6|medium-sized|TRBV7-2|NA
TGTGCCAGCAGCTTAGGGGGTGTCACAGTAAATTCACCCCTCCACTTT
CASSLGGVTVNSPLHF
>TRBJ2-3|many|TRBV2|NA
TGTGCCAGCAGGGTTGCTATTCACACAGATACGCAGTATTTT
CASRVAIHTDTQYF
>TRBJ2-3|many|TRBV28|NA
TGTGCCAGCCGAGGGAGCACAGATACGCAGTATTTT
CASRGSTDTQYF
>TRBJ2-7|many|TRBV20-1|NA
TGCAGTGCTAGTCGCGAACTCTACGAGCAGTACTTC
CSASRELYEQYF
>TRBJ2-2|many|TRBV18|TRBD2
TGTGCCAGCTCATCTATAGCGGGAATCACCGGGGAGCTGTTTTTT
CASSSIAGITGELFF
>TRBJ1-5|many|TRBV20-1|TRBD1
TGCAGCCTCCGAGGGGGCCTCAATCAGCCCCAGCATTTT
CSLRGGLNQPQHF
>TRBJ1-2|NA|TRBV29-1|NA
TGCAGCGTTGCGGTTAAGTCCGGACCCTATGGCTACACCTTC
CSVAVKSGPYGYTF
>TRBJ2-7|NA|TRBV18|TRBD2
TGTGCCATCTCACCACGGGCGGGAGGCCCGGGTTACGAGCAGTACTTC
CAISPRAGGPGYEQYF
>TRBJ2-1|NA|TRBV5-1|TRBD1
TGCGCCAGCAGCTTTGGACAGGGGGCTCTCATCGCCTACAATGAGCAGTTCTTC
CASSFGQGALIAYNEQFF
>TRBJ1-5|many|TRBV19|NA
TGTGCCAGTAGAAGGGGAATGGATAGCAATCAGCCCCAGCATTTT
CASRRGMDSNQPQHF
>TRBJ2-7|NA|TRBV4-1|NA
TGCGCCAGCAGCCAAGGATCGATCGGTCAAACCTACGAGCAGTACTTC
CASSQGSIGQTYEQYF
>TRBJ2-2|many|TRBV3-1|TRBD2
TGTGCCAGCAGCCAAGACGGGGGGTCGAACGGGGAGCTGTTTTTT
CASSQDGGSNGELFF
>TRBJ2-3|many|TRBV7-2|NA
TGTGCCAGCAGTCTCACAGGGCAGGCCTCGCCAGTCACAGATACGCAGTATTTT
CASSLTGQASPVTDTQYF
>TRBJ2-1|many|TRBV18|TRBD2
TGTGCCAGCTCGGGGACTAGCGGGAGGACGTCCTACAATGAGCAGTTCTTC
CASSGTSGRTSYNEQFF
>TRBJ1-6|many|TRBV20-1|TRBD1
TGCAGTGCTAGAGCCGAGACAGGGGATTCACCCCTCCACTTT
CSARAETGDSPLHF
>TRBJ2-7|many|TRBV20-1|TRBD1
TGCGGTGCTGGCCAGACAGGGATTCCCTACGAGCAGTACTTC
CGAGQTGIPYEQYF
>TRBJ2-5|many|TRBV20-1|TRBD2
TGCAGTGCTTATCCCGGACTAGCGCACCAAGAGACCCAGTACTTC
CSAYPGLAHQETQYF